This T cell receptor (beta chain) came from a study of beta chain features in type 1 diabetes. Expressed TCRB transcripts were sequenced because the entire RNA isolate underwent reverse transcription. Some clones are missing from TCRdb's copy, which holds only in-frame ones; the method was immunoSEQ multiplex PCR. The table records about 150,000 clones, 11% of them present only once. This clone came up a few times. CDR1 SQVTM and CDR2 ANQGSEA come from the germline V gene. This CDR3 is built from 14 residues. Losses at the gene ends were 3 bases for V and 5 bases for J; bases not matched to a gene: 7.

The material sequenced was central memory CD4+ T cells from blood. The chain uses TRBV29-1 and TRBJ1-2; TRBD1 matches 9 bases. The sequence was obtained from a man younger than 30 in good health. DNA of the CDR3: TGCAGCGTTGATCAAGGACAGGGGAAATATGGCTACACCTTC. As protein: CSVDQGQGKYGYTF.